The rows below give T cell receptor beta chains drawn from one sample of a study of blood T cell repertoires in COVID-19. TCRdb keeps only in-frame clones here, not all; method: immunoSEQ multiplex PCR. The profile covers just under 90,000 clones, with about nine tenths appearing a single time and 0.35% to 0.5% taken by the ten largest. The specimen sequenced was peripheral blood. These receptors came from a man in his 60s with acute or convalescent COVID-19. Each CDR3 is given with its conserved first and last residue. Fields, in order: J gene, V gene, clone size, D gene, CDR3 protein, CDR3 DNA. D genes are given only for firm matches. Only some rows state a clone size, as once, few, many or a class for expanded clones.

TRBJ2-7 TRBV23-1 NA NA CASSQSLAPYEQYF TGCGCCAGCAGTCAATCCTTAGCTCCCTACGAGCAGTACTTC
TRBJ2-7 TRBV7-9 NA TRBD2 CASSLEASGSYEQYF TGTGCCAGCAGCTTAGAGGCTAGCGGTTCCTACGAGCAGTACTTC
TRBJ2-2 TRBV13 NA NA CASSPWGSGPSRGELFF TGTGCCAGCAGCCCTTGGGGTAGCGGCCCCTCACGCGGGGAGCTGTTTTTT
TRBJ2-3 TRBV5-4 NA NA CASSRGTRDTQYF TGTGCCAGCAGCCGCGGGACTCGAGATACGCAGTATTTT
TRBJ1-3 TRBV2 NA NA CASMMTQSGNTIYF TGTGCCAGCATGATGACTCAGTCTGGAAACACCATATATTTT
TRBJ2-5 TRBV29-1 NA TRBD1 CSVTGQGAGETQYF TGCAGCGTGACGGGACAGGGGGCTGGAGAGACCCAGTACTTC
TRBJ2-7 TRBV5-5 NA NA CASNRDTVMEQYF TGTGCCAGCAACAGAGACACGGTCATGGAGCAGTACTTC
TRBJ1-1 TRBV5-1 NA TRBD1 CASSLEPRTGTTEAFF TGCGCCAGCAGCTTGGAACCCCGGACAGGAACCACTGAAGCTTTCTTT
TRBJ2-1 TRBV7-6 NA TRBD2 CASIKGLAGEGEQFF TGTGCCAGCATCAAGGGACTAGCGGGAGAGGGTGAGCAGTTCTTC
TRBJ1-2 TRBV21-1 NA NA CASSPTLSSNGYTF TGTGCCAGCAGTCCTACTCTATCCTCCAATGGCTACACCTTC
TRBJ2-1 TRBV6-6 few TRBD1 CASSQPGQVGNEQFF TGTGCCAGCAGTCAACCGGGACAGGTCGGGAATGAGCAGTTCTTC
TRBJ2-1 TRBV7-2 NA NA CASTTPIRRGLQFF TGTGCCAGCACCACTCCCATCCGACGCGGGTTGCAGTTCTTC
TRBJ2-1 TRBV11-2 once NA CASTFGVASYNEQFF TGTGCCAGCACCTTCGGGGTAGCGTCCTACAATGAGCAGTTCTTC
TRBJ2-7 TRBV7-9 NA TRBD2 CASSPAGLAGGALYEQYF TGTGCCAGCAGCCCGGCTGGACTAGCGGGAGGCGCACTTTACGAGCAGTACTTC
TRBJ2-1 TRBV29-1 NA TRBD2 CSPRLAGGNEQFF TGCAGCCCGAGGCTAGCGGGGGGGAATGAGCAGTTCTTC
TRBJ2-7 TRBV7-8 NA TRBD1 CASSLVPGQGSSEQYF TGTGCCAGCAGCTTGGTACCGGGACAGGGGAGTAGCGAGCAGTACTTC
TRBJ2-3 TRBV7-3 NA NA CASSLTSGTDTQYF TGTGCCAGCAGCTTAACTAGCGGCACAGATACGCAGTATTTT
TRBJ2-3 TRBV6-1 NA NA CASSEPAISRFTDTQYF TGTGCCAGCAGTGAACCGGCCATCTCGCGGTTCACAGATACGCAGTATTTT
TRBJ1-3 TRBV25-1 NA NA CASSEYPDSGNTIYF TGTGCCAGCAGTGAATACCCAGACTCTGGAAACACCATATATTTT
TRBJ2-7 TRBV5-1 NA NA CASSLTTGLSYEQYF TGCGCCAGCAGCCTAACGACAGGCCTATCCTACGAGCAGTACTTC
TRBJ1-1 TRBV28 NA TRBD1 CASSLWAGGNTEAFF TGTGCCAGCAGTTTATGGGCAGGGGGAAACACTGAAGCTTTCTTT
TRBJ1-2 TRBV12-3/TRBV12-4 NA NA CASSRFNHGYTF TGTGCCAGCAGCCGTTTTAATCATGGCTACACCTTC
TRBJ2-2 TRBV6-2/TRBV6-3 NA TRBD2 CASSGTSGMGGELFF TGTGCCAGCAGCGGGACTAGCGGGATGGGTGGGGAGCTGTTTTTT
TRBJ2-1 TRBV15 NA TRBD1 CATSRPQTGWNEQFF TGTGCCACCAGCAGGCCACAGACAGGGTGGAATGAGCAGTTCTTC
TRBJ2-1 TRBV9 NA TRBD2 CASSVLGLGSYNEQFF TGTGCCAGCAGCGTACTAGGACTAGGTTCCTACAATGAGCAGTTCTTC
TRBJ2-3 TRBV11-2 NA NA CASSLEQPSRKDTQYF TGTGCCAGCAGCTTAGAACAGCCTTCCCGGAAAGATACGCAGTATTTT
TRBJ2-1 TRBV29-1 NA NA CSAALRGINEQFF TGCAGCGCCGCTCTCCGGGGGATCAATGAGCAGTTCTTC
TRBJ1-5 TRBV27 NA TRBD1 CASSLRTGTGFQPQHF TGTGCCAGCAGTTTAAGAACCGGGACAGGGTTTCAGCCCCAGCATTTT
TRBJ2-5 TRBV7-2 once NA CASSLNRADRRGPQETQYF TGTGCCAGCAGCTTAAACCGCGCCGACAGAAGGGGTCCCCAAGAGACCCAGTACTTC
TRBJ1-2 TRBV18 NA NA CASSPRSTGSHYGYTF TGTGCCAGCTCACCACGTTCCACAGGGAGCCACTATGGCTACACCTTC
TRBJ1-5 TRBV19 NA NA CASRGGPDQPQHF TGTGCCAGTAGGGGGGGTCCGGACCAGCCCCAGCATTTT
TRBJ2-5 TRBV5-6 NA TRBD2 CASSPGLMETQYF TGTGCCAGCAGCCCGGGACTAATGGAGACCCAGTACTTC
TRBJ1-5 TRBV24-1 few TRBD1 CATSDKGTGSSSDQPQHF TGTGCCACCAGTGACAAGGGGACAGGGAGTTCTTCCGATCAGCCCCAGCATTTT
TRBJ1-1 TRBV5-1 NA TRBD1 CASSLFGDRNTEAFF TGCGCCAGCAGCTTATTTGGGGACAGGAACACTGAAGCTTTCTTT
TRBJ1-2 TRBV7-9 NA TRBD1 CASSLITGTGRGYTF TGTGCCAGCAGCTTAATCACCGGGACAGGGCGAGGCTACACCTTC
TRBJ1-1 TRBV6-5 NA NA CASSKERPRGTEAFF TGTGCCAGCAGCAAAGAAAGACCGCGCGGCACTGAAGCTTTCTTT
TRBJ2-3 TRBV6-5 NA NA CASSILGGDTQYF TGTGCCAGCAGTATTCTAGGGGGAGATACGCAGTATTTT
TRBJ1-1 TRBV29-1 NA NA CSAAASPDTEAFF TGCAGCGCCGCGGCTTCCCCGGACACTGAAGCTTTCTTT
TRBJ1-1 TRBV27 NA NA CASSSGTGPTEAFF TGTGCCAGCAGCTCAGGAACAGGGCCCACTGAAGCTTTCTTT
TRBJ2-7 TRBV5-5 NA NA CASSLSGAGPNEQYF TGTGCCAGCAGCTTGTCAGGGGCAGGGCCCAACGAGCAGTACTTC
TRBJ1-4 TRBV5-1 NA NA CASSLARGSATNEKLFF TGCGCCAGCAGCTTGGCGCGGGGGAGTGCAACTAATGAAAAACTGTTTTTT
TRBJ2-1 TRBV20-1 few TRBD2 CSASVSSGYNEQFF TGCAGTGCTAGTGTGTCTAGCGGCTACAATGAGCAGTTCTTC
TRBJ2-1 TRBV5-5 NA NA CASSSVTRRPYNEQFF TGTGCCAGCAGTTCCGTAACTAGGCGGCCCTACAATGAGCAGTTCTTC
TRBJ1-3 TRBV19 NA TRBD1 CASSISSGGPGNTIYF TGTGCCAGTAGTATCTCGTCAGGGGGCCCTGGAAACACCATATATTTT
TRBJ1-6 TRBV9 NA NA CASSVEAHSPLHF TGTGCCAGCAGCGTAGAAGCCCATTCACCCCTCCACTTT
TRBJ2-3 TRBV5-1 once TRBD2 CASSPRAGPSTDTQYF TGCGCCAGCAGCCCGCGAGCGGGACCTAGCACAGATACGCAGTATTTT
TRBJ2-3 TRBV12-3/TRBV12-4 NA NA CASSPPGDTQYF TGTGCCAGCAGCCCCCCGGGGGATACGCAGTATTTT
TRBJ2-3 TRBV19 NA NA CATGAGSRRDTQYF TGTGCCACCGGAGCGGGCTCCCGAAGGGATACGCAGTATTTT
TRBJ2-1 TRBV5-1 NA TRBD2 CASSAPGTSLGEQFF TGCGCCAGCAGCGCACCGGGGACTAGTCTTGGTGAGCAGTTCTTC
TRBJ2-3 TRBV12-3/TRBV12-4 NA NA CASSFGSTDTQYF TGTGCCAGCAGTTTCGGGAGCACAGATACGCAGTATTTT
TRBJ1-5 TRBV2 NA NA CASSDGGRNQPQHF TGTGCCAGCAGTGATGGAGGCCGTAATCAGCCCCAGCATTTT
TRBJ2-3 TRBV7-3 NA TRBD2 CASSSLTSGGIDTQYF TGTGCCAGCAGCTCACTAACTAGCGGGGGGATAGATACGCAGTATTTT
TRBJ1-1 TRBV10-3 once TRBD1 CATRQGLNTEAFF TGTGCCACCCGACAGGGTTTGAACACTGAAGCTTTCTTT
TRBJ2-2 TRBV5-1 NA TRBD2 CASSHRTSGGPGAGELFF TGCGCCAGCAGCCACCGGACTAGCGGGGGCCCCGGGGCCGGGGAGCTGTTTTTT
TRBJ2-7 TRBV7-8 NA NA CASTRGRSSYEQYF TGTGCCAGTACAAGGGGCAGAAGCTCCTACGAGCAGTACTTC
TRBJ1-4 TRBV5-1 NA NA CASSGQGGQNEKLFF TGCGCCAGCAGCGGGCAGGGAGGGCAAAATGAAAAACTGTTTTTT
TRBJ2-1 TRBV6-5 once TRBD2 CASSYRGLAGMSEQFF TGTGCCAGCAGTTACCGTGGACTAGCGGGTATGAGTGAGCAGTTCTTC